A single sample is the source of the 2 T cell receptor beta chains below, sequenced in a study of T cell changes during pregnancy in multiple sclerosis. Some clones are missing from TCRdb's copy, which holds only in-frame ones; the method was immunoSEQ multiplex PCR. The sample lists just over 30,000 clones, over 75% occurring once. Sequences were derived from CD8+ T cells from peripheral blood mononuclear cells, sampled in the second trimester of pregnancy. These receptor sequences come from a female donor with multiple sclerosis, enrolled in a pregnancy study.

This clone was seen a single time. The junction departs from germline at one end; a sequencing error may be responsible. The rearrangement uses TRBV7-9 and TRBJ2-1; unclear D gene. Per germline, CDR1 SEHNR and CDR2 FQNEAQ (reference sequence). The CDR3 length is 16 residues. Here the CDR3 DNA reads TGTGCCAGCAGCTTAGAGGTTCGACTCTCCTCCAATGAGCAGTTCTTC. Encoded protein: CASSLEVRLSSNEQFF.

The chain links TRBV19 to TRBJ1-1, with D uncertain. The CDR3 has 11 residues. From germline, CDR1 is LNHDA and CDR2 SQIVND (reference sequence). V was shortened by 7 bases and J by 4 bases, with 7 bases between the two germline ends. Written as DNA, the CDR3 is TGTGCCAGTACGGGTGTCACTGAAGCTTTCTTT. Translation: CASTGVTEAFF.